The 31 T cell receptor beta chains given below trace back to one sample, sequenced in a study of CD8 T cells in Susac syndrome. Random hexamers were used to reverse transcribe about 0.5 to 1 ug of RNA. One entry per CDR3 protein, called by TCRdb with MiXCR from the immunoSEQ multiplex PCR reads. The profile shows a few hundred thousand distinct CDR3 sequences, more than 70% of them singletons. Sequenced sample: CD8+ T cells from PBMCs. The receptors shown here come from a human donor with multiple sclerosis.

The chain has TRBV27 and TRBJ2-7; D possibly corresponds to TRBD2 (5 bases). The CDR3 loop spans 15 amino acids. Trimming removed 5 bases at V and 6 bases at J, with 20 bases between. Germline loops: CDR1 MNHEY, CDR2 SMNVEV (reference sequence). The CDR3 sequence is CASSPSPGSLGEQYF. CDR3 nucleotides: TGTGCCAGCAGTCCCTCCCCGGGGTCTCTAGGCGAGCAGTACTTC.

The CDR3 DNA reads as TGCGCCAGCAGCCAAGTTGCTGGGGGCGATCAGCCCCAGCATTTT. Protein sequence: CASSQVAGGDQPQHF. V usage is TRBV4-1 and J usage is TRBJ1-5, with a tentative D call TRBD1 (6 bases). Per the germline V gene, CDR1 is MGHRA and CDR2 is YSYEKL. Deletions cut 1 base from V and 5 bases from J, with 12 bases between. The CDR3 consists of 15 residues.

This clonotype was counted only a few times. The chain recombines TRBV30 with TRBJ2-3, with a weak D call TRBD1 (5 bases). In germline, CDR1 is GTSNPN, CDR2 SVGIG (reference sequence). Between the trimmed V and J ends, which lost 2 bases and 1 base, there was a span of 10 bases. This CDR3 contains 14 residues. The CDR3 spells CAWSLVGGTDTQYF. The CDR3 DNA reads TGTGCCTGGAGTTTGGTAGGGGGCACAGATACGCAGTATTTT.

This chain connects TRBV14 to TRBJ1-2; perhaps TRBD1 as D (5 bases). Trimming took 3 bases from V and 4 from J, leaving 15 bases between them. The CDR3 length is 15 residues. Germline lookup yields CDR1 SGHDN and CDR2 FVKESK. The CDR3 region is CASSQASGGGYGYTF. CDR3 bases: TGTGCCAGCAGCCAGGCCTCGGGGGGAGGCTATGGCTACACCTTC. Filled out from reference TRBV14 and TRBJ1-2, the complete variable domain reads EAGVTQFPSHSVIEKGQTVTLRCDPISGHDNLYWYRRVMGKEIKFLLHFVKESKQDESGMPNNRFLAERTGGTYSTLKVQPAELEDSGVYFCASSQASGGGYGYTFGSGTRLTVV.

A single count supports this clonotype. The chain joins TRBV7-9 to TRBJ2-1; D unresolved. V lost 4 bases to trimming and J lost 8 bases, with 12 bases between them. The CDR3 is 13 amino acids. Germline V gene lookup returns CDR1 SEHNR and CDR2 FQNEAQ (reference sequence). In nucleotides, the CDR3 is TGTGCCAGCAGCTACCTAGAGATCCATGAGCAGTTCTTC. Protein product: CASSYLEIHEQFF.

The rearrangement joins TRBV14 to TRBJ2-7; D perhaps matches TRBD1 (5 bases). This CDR3 has 15 amino acids. Trimming stripped 1 base from V and 1 base from J, with 11 bases between. Germline V gives CDR1 SGHDN, CDR2 FVKESK. This CDR3 reads CASSQGPQGSYEQYF. As DNA, the CDR3 is TGTGCCAGCAGCCAAGGTCCTCAGGGATCCTACGAGCAGTACTTC.

This rearrangement joins TRBV27 to TRBJ2-1, with 8 bases lining up with TRBD2. This CDR3 contains 17 residues. The V segment lost 5 bases and the J segment 0 bases; nucleotides outside the gene matches: 9. CDR1 and CDR2 (germline): MNHEY, SMNVEV (reference sequence). In DNA, the CDR3 is TGTGCCAGCAGTACCCGGAGCGGGAGCCTCTCCTACAATGAGCAGTTCTTC. Translating gives CASSTRSGSLSYNEQFF.

This clonotype has just a few counts. This chain uses TRBV10-3 with TRBJ2-3; 7 nucleotides line up with TRBD2. This CDR3 has 17 amino acids. With V trimmed by 0 bases and J by 4 bases, 10 bases remained unmatched. The germline V gene has CDR1 ENHRY and CDR2 SYGVKD. The CDR3, as DNA: TGTGCCATCAGTGAGTCGCCAGCGGGGATGTTGGCAGATACGCAGTATTTT. It is translated as CAISESPAGMLADTQYF.

In this sample, this clonotype turned up a few times. The V and J genes are TRBV29-1 and TRBJ2-7, with TRBD1 matching over 7 bases. Germline V gene lookup returns CDR1 SQVTM and CDR2 ANQGSEA. This CDR3 spans 14 amino acids. V lost 5 bases and J lost 0; bases outside the gene matches: 7. Here the CDR3 DNA reads TGCAGCGTTCTTACAGGGGATAACTCCTACGAGCAGTACTTC. It yields the protein CSVLTGDNSYEQYF.

The gene calls are TRBV6-6 and TRBJ1-3, with 8 nucleotides matching TRBD1. Germline lookup yields CDR1 MNHNY and CDR2 SVGAGI (reference sequence). After removal of 8 bases from V and 0 bases from J, the junction contained 3 bases not matched to a gene. The CDR3 loop spans 14 amino acids. Here the CDR3 reads CASRQGFSGNTIYF. CDR3 DNA: TGTGCCAGCCGACAGGGGTTCTCTGGAAACACCATATATTTT.

This chain links TRBV18 with TRBJ2-1; 9 bases line up with TRBD2. V lost 4 bases to trimming and J lost 4 bases; unmatched junction nucleotides: 11. There are 17 residues in the CDR3. CDR1 KGHSH and CDR2 LQKENI come from the germline V gene. In DNA form, the CDR3 reads TGTGCCAGCTCACTAGCGAGGGTAGCGGGAGTTTACAATGAGCAGTTCTTC. Protein product: CASSLARVAGVYNEQFF.

Notes on this clonotype: The junction does not match germline at one end; this may be a read error. The V gene is TRBV6-1, the J gene TRBJ1-2; no definite D call. Germline V gives CDR1 MNHNS, CDR2 SASEGT. This CDR3 is 13 amino acids long. This CDR3 reads CAISERRLNGYTF. The CDR3 DNA reads as TGTGCCATCAGTGAAAGACGGCTAAATGGCTACACCTTC.

This clonotype turned up a few times. The chain is built from TRBV6-1 and TRBJ2-2; D is undetermined. The CDR3 spans 15 residues. V was clipped by 7 bases and J by 4 bases, with 16 bases between them. Germline V gene data show CDR1 as MNHNS and CDR2 as SASEGT. The CDR3 DNA reads as TGTGCCAGCACCGAGTTCGTCAGTACCACCGGGGAGCTGTTTTTT. The encoded protein is CASTEFVSTTGELFF.

J is TRBJ2-7 and V is TRBV18, with a weak D call TRBD2 (7 bases). Germline CDR1 and CDR2: KGHSH and LQKENI. V lost 8 bases and J lost 0, with 11 bases in between. The CDR3 loop spans 13 amino acids. The CDR3: CASQGGDSYEQYF. In DNA form, the CDR3 reads TGTGCCAGCCAAGGGGGGGACTCCTACGAGCAGTACTTC.

The genes are TRBV3-1 and TRBJ2-2; D may be TRBD2 (5 bases). CDR1 and CDR2 from the germline V gene are LGHDT and YNNKEL (reference sequence). V was trimmed by 1 base and J by 8 bases, leaving 17 bases between them. This CDR3 region has 16 residues. CDR3: CASSQVRTSWTGELFF. The CDR3 DNA follows: TGTGCCAGCAGCCAAGTTCGGACTTCTTGGACGGGGGAGCTGTTTTTT. Filled out from reference TRBV3-1 and TRBJ2-2, the complete variable domain reads DTAVSQTPKYLVTQMGNDKSIKCEQNLGHDTMYWYKQDSKKFLKIMFSYNNKELIINETVPNRFSPKSPDKAHLNLHINSLELGDSAVYFCASSQVRTSWTGELFFGEGSRLTVL.

CDR3 sequence: CASSLAGFPNEQYF. In nucleotides, the CDR3 is TGTGCCAGCAGCCTCGCCGGGTTCCCCAACGAGCAGTACTTC. V gene TRBV13 combines with J gene TRBJ2-7, with D unresolved. V was cut by 5 bases and J by 5 bases, with 16 bases left in between. This CDR3 has 14 amino acids. Per germline, CDR1 PRHDT and CDR2 FYEKMQ (reference sequence).

In DNA, the CDR3 is TGCAGCGTTGATATGTTGGGACCCATCCCAGATACGCAGTATTTT. Protein sequence: CSVDMLGPIPDTQYF. The chain recombines TRBV29-1 with TRBJ2-3; either TRBD1 or TRBD2 may fit D (5 bases each). Germline-derived CDR1 and CDR2 are SQVTM and ANQGSEA. The CDR3 totals 15 residues. Trimming pared 3 bases from V and 4 bases from J, leaving 17 bases between.

The rearrangement links TRBV6-5 to TRBJ1-2; D unclear. CDR1 and CDR2 (germline): MNHEY, SVGAGI. Between the trimmed V and J ends, which lost 0 bases and 4 bases, there was a span of 9 bases. The CDR3 is made up of 14 amino acids. CDR3 region: CASSYSADSYGYTF. Here the CDR3 DNA reads TGTGCCAGCAGTTACTCGGCAGACTCCTATGGCTACACCTTC.

J is TRBJ2-7 and V is TRBV5-1, with 7 bases aligning to TRBD2. The junction had 2 bases not matched to a gene; V was cut back by 0 bases and J by 2 bases. Germline V gene data show CDR1 as SGHRS and CDR2 as YFSETQ. The CDR3 is 14 amino acids. CDR3 loop: CASSLERGTYEQYF. The CDR3 coding sequence is TGCGCCAGCAGCTTGGAGCGGGGCACCTACGAGCAGTACTTC.

The chain combines TRBV11-2 with TRBJ2-6; D gene unclear. CDR3 length equals 13 residues. The V and J ends lost 5 bases and 2 bases respectively, with 4 bases between them. Germline V gives CDR1 SGHAT, CDR2 FQNNGV. This CDR3 is CASSATGANVLTF. CDR3 nucleotide sequence: TGTGCCAGCAGCGCTACTGGGGCCAACGTCCTGACTTTC.

The chain joins TRBV5-1 to TRBJ2-7; TRBD1 matches 7 bases. V lost 2 bases and J lost 2; bases outside the gene matches: 4. CDR1 is SGHRS and CDR2 is YFSETQ in the germline V gene. The CDR3 totals 14 residues. CDR3 coding DNA: TGCGCCAGCAGCTTTATGACAGGGACCTACGAGCAGTACTTC. It yields the protein CASSFMTGTYEQYF.

The rearrangement joins TRBV30 to TRBJ2-1, with 10 bases that match TRBD2. The CDR3 sequence is 18 residues long. Germline CDR1 GTSNPN, CDR2 SVGIG (reference sequence). Germline trimming cut 2 bases from V and 0 bases from J; bases unmatched to any gene: 10. CDR3 DNA sequence: TGTGCCTGGAGTTCCGGGACTAGCGAGAGGAGCTCCTACAATGAGCAGTTCTTC. It translates to CAWSSGTSERSSYNEQFF.

The V gene is TRBV6-1, the J gene TRBJ2-2, with D uncertain. CDR1 and CDR2 (germline): MNHNS, SASEGT. This CDR3 is 13 amino acids long. Trimming pared 2 bases from V and 5 bases from J, leaving 6 bases between. The CDR3 region is CASSEWGTGELFF. CDR3 coding DNA: TGTGCCAGCAGTGAATGGGGAACCGGGGAGCTGTTTTTT.

V usage is TRBV29-1 and J usage is TRBJ1-1; no clear D. Per the germline V gene, CDR1 is SQVTM and CDR2 is ANQGSEA. The CDR3 consists of 12 residues. V was trimmed by 3 bases and J by 4 bases, leaving 9 bases between them. This CDR3 reads CSVEREFTEAFF. The CDR3 nucleotides read TGCAGCGTTGAGAGGGAGTTCACTGAAGCTTTCTTT.

The V and J genes are TRBV30 and TRBJ1-2; D ambiguous. The CDR3 extends over 14 amino acids. Germline V CDR1 and CDR2: GTSNPN, SVGIG (reference sequence). Trimming removed 2 bases from V and 0 bases from J, with 10 bases in between. CDR3 loop: CAWSYAAANYGYTF. CDR3 coding DNA: TGTGCCTGGAGTTACGCGGCAGCTAACTATGGCTACACCTTC.

This clonotype appeared a single time. This chain connects TRBV2 to TRBJ1-2; D uncertain. Trimming took 1 base from V and 4 from J, leaving 7 bases between them. The CDR3 totals 13 residues. CDR1 and CDR2 (germline): SNHLY, FYNNEI. CDR3 amino acids: CASSEGSFYGYTF. The CDR3 DNA reads as TGTGCCAGCAGTGAAGGCAGTTTCTATGGCTACACCTTC.

V and J are TRBV20-1 and TRBJ1-5; D gene ambiguous. Germline CDR1 reads DFQATT; CDR2 reads SNEGSKA (reference sequence). This CDR3 is built from 16 residues. V lost 0 bases, J lost 1 base, and 13 bases lay in between. The DNA for the CDR3 is TGCAGTGCTAGAGATTATGGAGTCCACAGCAATCAGCCCCAGCATTTT. It is translated as CSARDYGVHSNQPQHF.

The DNA of the CDR3 is TGTGCCAGCAGCCCCGACAGGGAGACTGAAGCTTTCTTT. It codes for CASSPDRETEAFF. The chain links TRBV7-4 to TRBJ1-1; TRBD1 aligns across 7 bases. The CDR3 loop spans 13 amino acids. The germline V gene has CDR1 SGHVT and CDR2 SQSDAQ. The V gene end was trimmed by 5 bases and the J gene end by 5 bases; junction bases not matched to a gene: 5.

V gene TRBV15 combines with J gene TRBJ2-1; 7 bases are shared with TRBD2. Germline V CDR1 and CDR2: LNHNV, YYDKDF (reference sequence). V trimming: 3 bases; J trimming: 8 bases; junction bases outside the gene matches: 13. This CDR3 is 16 amino acids long. The CDR3 nucleotides are TGTGCCACCAGCAGCTCAGAGCGGGGACCCAAATATGAGCAGTTCTTC. Residues: CATSSSERGPKYEQFF. The complete variable domain, with remaining parts taken from reference TRBV15 and TRBJ2-1, reads DAMVIQNPRYQVTQFGKPVTLSCSQTLNHNVMYWYQQKSSQAPKLLFHYYDKDFNNEADTPDNFQSRRPNTSFCFLDIRSPGLGDTAMYLCATSSSERGPKYEQFFGPGTRLTVL.

The genes are TRBV30 and TRBJ2-1; a weak D match, TRBD2 (6 bases). The CDR3 totals 14 residues. The ends were cut back, 4 bases at V and 7 bases at J, with 17 bases in the middle. CDR1 and CDR2 (germline): GTSNPN, SVGIG (reference sequence). The CDR3 loop is CAWNSGGTGNEQFF. The CDR3 DNA sequence: TGTGCCTGGAATTCAGGAGGGACTGGAAATGAGCAGTTCTTC.

This clonotype occurred once. The chain uses TRBV7-8 and TRBJ2-1; no reliable D call. Germline assignment: CDR1 SGHVS and CDR2 FQNEAQ. Deletions cut 7 bases from V and 1 base from J, with 11 bases between. CDR3 length equals 14 residues. The CDR3 reads CASNGVGSYNEQFF. The CDR3 nucleotides read TGTGCCAGCAATGGGGTTGGATCCTACAATGAGCAGTTCTTC.